The 23 T cell receptor beta chains reported below all come from one sample, sequenced in a study of T cell responses to AZD1222 COVID-19 vaccine. Here immunoSEQ multiplex PCR was the method, and the copy in TCRdb shows in-frame clones only, minus some. Among more than 100,000 clones, about 92% were seen once, and the ten largest hold around 4.8%. This sample comprised peripheral blood, obtained on day 0 of AZD1222 vaccination. Source of these receptors: an adult in good health.

This chain joins TRBV5-4 and TRBJ1-2; TRBD1 is a possible D gene (6 bases). The germline CDR1 and CDR2 sequences are SGHNT and YYREEE (reference sequence). The CDR3 covers 19 residues. Between the trimmed V and J ends, which lost 4 bases and 5 bases, there was a span of 30 bases. The CDR3 nucleotides are TGTGCCAGCAGCCCCGCCCGGGGGGAACAGGGCGCCTCGGAATATGGCTACACCTTC. Protein: CASSPARGEQGASEYGYTF.

The chain carries TRBV11-2 and TRBJ1-3; no definite D call. This CDR3 comprises 12 residues. Per germline, CDR1 SGHAT and CDR2 FQNNGV. The V and J ends lost 9 bases and 4 bases respectively, with 10 bases between them. This CDR3 is CASVGIGNTIYF. The CDR3 DNA reads TGTGCCAGTGTTGGAATCGGAAACACCATATATTTT.

The chain joins TRBV30 to TRBJ1-3; D possibly corresponds to TRBD1 (5 bases). The CDR3 has 15 residues. Germline V gives CDR1 GTSNPN, CDR2 SVGIG (reference sequence). V lost 4 bases and J lost 0, with 13 bases in between. For the CDR3, the DNA is TGTGCCTGGAATCCGGGGGTTCTCTCTGGAAACACCATATATTTT. It is translated as CAWNPGVLSGNTIYF.

This sequence joins TRBV18 and TRBJ1-6; TRBD1 might be the D (5 bases). V was trimmed by 2 bases and J by 7 bases, leaving 12 bases between them. The CDR3 loop spans 15 amino acids. Germline V gene data show CDR1 as KGHSH and CDR2 as LQKENI. Here the CDR3 reads CASSPTKGPNSPLHF. The CDR3 nucleotides are TGTGCCAGCTCACCAACTAAGGGGCCCAATTCACCCCTCCACTTT.

The gene calls are TRBV11-2 and TRBJ1-1; D is unresolved. Germline lookup yields CDR1 SGHAT and CDR2 FQNNGV. V lost 3 bases and J lost 1, with 6 bases in between. The CDR3 is made up of 13 amino acids. This CDR3 reads CASSFNRNTEAFF. The CDR3 DNA sequence: TGTGCCAGCAGCTTTAATCGGAACACTGAAGCTTTCTTT. Filled out from reference TRBV11-2 and TRBJ1-1, the complete variable domain reads EAGVAQSPRYKIIEKRQSVAFWCNPISGHATLYWYQQILGQGPKLLIQFQNNGVVDDSQLPKDRFSAERLKGVDSTLKIQPAKLEDSAVYLCASSFNRNTEAFFGQGTRLTVV.

J is TRBJ1-5 and V is TRBV5-5; a weak D match, TRBD1 (5 bases). There are 15 residues in the CDR3. V gave up 1 base and J gave up 11 bases, with 19 bases separating them. Germline V CDR1 and CDR2: SGHKS, YYEKEE (reference sequence). The CDR3 loop is CASSLLAGTFRSQHF. CDR3 DNA sequence: TGTGCCAGCAGCTTGCTGGCTGGGACCTTCAGGTCCCAGCATTTT.

This clone appeared a single time. The J gene is TRBJ2-3, the V gene TRBV15, with 15 bases fitting TRBD2. V gave up 1 base and J gave up 6 bases; unmatched junction bases: 5. This CDR3 has 17 residues. Germline V CDR1 and CDR2: LNHNV, YYDKDF (reference sequence). This chain's CDR3 is CATSRGTSGGATDTQYF. Here the CDR3 DNA reads TGTGCCACCAGCAGAGGGACTAGCGGGGGGGCAACGGATACGCAGTATTTT.

This clone was counted only a few times. The chain uses TRBV7-2 and TRBJ2-7, with 9 bases aligning to TRBD1. V lost 5 bases and J lost 6; bases outside the gene matches: 8. The CDR3 runs to 14 residues. The germline CDR1 and CDR2 sequences are SGHTA and FQGNSA. This CDR3 is CASSDNRGQVEQYF. The CDR3 bases are TGTGCCAGCAGCGACAACAGGGGGCAGGTCGAGCAGTACTTC.

The J gene is TRBJ1-1, the V gene TRBV7-9, with 7 bases aligning to TRBD1. The germline CDR1 and CDR2 sequences are SEHNR and FQNEAQ (reference sequence). CDR3 length: 16 amino acids. With 0 bases clipped from V and 7 bases from J, the junction kept 11 bases outside the gene matches. DNA for the CDR3: TGTGCCAGCAGCTTAGCTTACAGGGGTCGTGGCAGTGAAGCTTTCTTT. It translates to CASSLAYRGRGSEAFF.

The CDR3 bases are TGTGCCAGCAGCCAAGGGCCAACCAGTCGGGAGCAGTACTTC. This sequence encodes CASSQGPTSREQYF. V and J are TRBV4-2 and TRBJ2-7; D not certain. CDR1 LGHNA and CDR2 YNFKEQ come from the germline V gene. V was cut by 1 base and J by 7 bases, with 14 bases left in between. The CDR3 covers 14 residues.

The CDR3: CASSQDWAGSYTF. The CDR3 DNA sequence: TGTGCCAGCAGCCAAGATTGGGCGGGGAGCTACACCTTC. The chain joins TRBV4-2 to TRBJ1-2; D unresolved. The CDR3 spans 13 residues. Germline V gene sequence: CDR1 LGHNA, CDR2 YNFKEQ. The V end lost 0 bases, the J end lost 9 bases, and 11 bases lay between the germline ends.

J is TRBJ2-6 and V is TRBV19; TRBD1 matches 7 bases. This CDR3 region has 16 residues. Germline values: CDR1 LNHDA, CDR2 SQIVND (reference sequence). With V trimmed by 5 bases and J by 0 bases, 4 bases remained unmatched. CDR3 region: CASSHRGVSGANVLTF. The CDR3 nucleotides read TGTGCCAGTAGTCACAGGGGCGTCTCTGGGGCCAACGTCCTGACTTTC.

This chain joins TRBV4-1 and TRBJ1-1; TRBD1 might be the D (5 bases). V lost 0 bases and J lost 4, with 12 bases in between. The CDR3 totals 15 residues. Germline V lookup: CDR1 MGHRA, CDR2 YSYEKL. The CDR3, as DNA: TGCGCCAGCAGCCAAGATCCGGGGGGACGCACTGAAGCTTTCTTT. It encodes CASSQDPGGRTEAFF.

CDR3 protein: CASSSAGSVGYTF. CDR3 nucleotide sequence: TGTGCCAGCAGTTCCGCAGGGTCTGTTGGCTACACCTTC. The chain joins TRBV28 to TRBJ1-2, with a tentative D call TRBD1 (5 bases). This CDR3 spans 13 amino acids. Germline CDR1 is MDHEN and CDR2 is SYDVKM. Trimming took 4 bases from V and 7 from J, leaving 13 bases between them.

The V call is TRBV19, the J call TRBJ1-2; D gene uncertain. Germline CDR1 is LNHDA and CDR2 is SQIVND (reference sequence). The CDR3 is 13 residues long. The V gene lost 4 bases and the J gene lost 6 bases, with 12 bases spanning the gap. Here the CDR3 reads CASSRDLPHGYTF. CDR3 in DNA: TGTGCCAGTAGTAGAGACTTGCCCCATGGCTACACCTTC.

The chain recombines TRBV10-3 with TRBJ1-6; TRBD1 might be the D (5 bases). V dropped 4 bases and J dropped 8 bases, with 9 bases sitting between them. The V gene's germline CDR1 is ENHRY and CDR2 SYGVKD. The CDR3 spans 13 residues. In DNA form, the CDR3 reads TGTGCCATCAGTGGGACAAGGGATTCACCCCTCCACTTT. This translates into CAISGTRDSPLHF.

V gene TRBV29-1 combines with J gene TRBJ1-1; D is unresolved. The CDR3 is made up of 12 amino acids. Deletions cut 1 base from V and 5 bases from J, with 8 bases between. Germline V CDR1 and CDR2: SQVTM, ANQGSEA. In DNA, the CDR3 is TGCAGCGTTGAAGTCGGGGAAACTGAAGCTTTCTTT. Residues: CSVEVGETEAFF.

This chain uses TRBV11-2 with TRBJ1-5, with TRBD1 identical over 8 bases. Trimming removed 5 bases from V and 6 bases from J; junction bases left unmatched: 6. Germline assignment: CDR1 SGHAT and CDR2 FQNNGV. The CDR3 has 14 residues. DNA for the CDR3: TGTGCCAGCAGCCCTGACAGGGGACGTCAGCCCCAGCATTTT. Protein: CASSPDRGRQPQHF.

As DNA, the CDR3 is TGCGCCAGCAGCCAAGGACAGGGTGTGGATACGCAGTATTTT. Protein: CASSQGQGVDTQYF. The chain uses TRBV5-1 and TRBJ2-3; TRBD1 aligns across 8 bases. Germline V gives CDR1 SGHRS, CDR2 YFSETQ. CDR3 length equals 14 residues. V was pared by 4 bases and J by 6 bases, with 7 bases of the junction left unmatched.

This chain connects TRBV7-2 to TRBJ2-5, with 10 nucleotides matching TRBD1. Germline V lookup: CDR1 SGHTA, CDR2 FQGNSA. V lost 5 bases to trimming and J lost 5 bases; unmatched junction nucleotides: 2. The CDR3 is made up of 13 amino acids. In nucleotides, the CDR3 is TGTGCCAGCAGCAGACAGGGGGCCGAGACCCAGTACTTC. Translation: CASSRQGAETQYF.

The V call is TRBV14, the J call TRBJ1-1, with D perhaps TRBD1 (5 bases). This CDR3 contains 13 residues. The germline V gene encodes CDR1 SGHDN and CDR2 FVKESK. The ends were cut back, 2 bases at V and 5 bases at J, with 9 bases in the middle. This CDR3 reads CASSQFQGTEAFF. Here the CDR3 DNA reads TGTGCCAGCAGCCAATTTCAGGGAACTGAAGCTTTCTTT.

V gene TRBV7-2 combines with J gene TRBJ1-5, with D hard to call. Trimming cost V 5 bases and J 7 bases, with 12 bases left between them. This CDR3 has 13 residues. CDR1 and CDR2 (germline): SGHTA, FQGNSA. CDR3 sequence: CASSLDSLQPQHF. CDR3 coding DNA: TGTGCCAGCAGCCTAGACTCGCTCCAGCCCCAGCATTTT.

This chain links TRBV3-1 (or the pseudogene TRBV3-2) with TRBJ1-2; D is unresolved. V lost 3 bases and J 8 bases, leaving 10 bases between the germline ends. Germline CDR1 is LGHDT and CDR2 is YNNKEL (reference sequence). This CDR3 is 12 amino acids long. CDR3 in DNA: TGTGCCAGCAGCCATTCTGGGGAGGGCTACACCTTC. Protein product: CASSHSGEGYTF.